This TCR beta chain was documented in a study of a mutant IDH1 vaccine in newly diagnosed glioma (dated by TCRdb to the early 2020s). For the wider study: Across visits V03 through V10, patients got a total of eight vaccinations, given in weeks 1, 3, 5, 7, 11, 15, 19 and 23. Of the approximately 34 patients who were treated, around 62% were male and roughly 40% were female, and the mean age was about 40 years. Before enrollment, most patients had been given radiochemotherapy with temozolomide as standard therapy, while the rest had received either radiotherapy alone or temozolomide alone. In the chemotherapy-containing groups, vaccination started alongside temozolomide cycles, whereas in patients who had radiotherapy alone it started 4-6 weeks after radiotherapy. Peripheral blood was drawn at six visits: V03 (baseline), V05, V07, V10, V12 and V13. For exploratory analyses, longitudinal TCRB deep sequencing was carried out in about 26 treated patients wherever samples were available. Findings and caveats that apply to the study as a whole: Changes in the top peripheral T cell clonotypes picked up by TCRB sequencing did not appear to be linked to pseudoprogression. The authors stated that sample limitations prevented analyses of patient blood samples from being reproduced. PBMC samples for TCRB deep sequencing were selected based on availability. Immune responses induced by the vaccine were seen in roughly 92% of patients across multiple MHC alleles.

The time point label, as the study defines it: week 11, during vaccination. Each vaccine dose, consisting of 300 ug of a 20-mer mutant IDH1 peptide in Montanide, was administered subcutaneously with topical imiquimod. The donors had newly diagnosed IDH1-mutant astrocytomas of WHO grade 3 or 4 that showed loss of nuclear ATRX. The samples were drawn from NOA16, a multicentre, single-arm, open-label phase I trial in Germany that tested a mutant IDH1 peptide vaccine in humans for the first time. Genomic DNA for TCRB sequencing was extracted from EDTA blood using the DNeasy Blood and Tissue Kit. Concerning this clone: The target of this receptor is not known. Base qualities were left out, and no much larger clone turns up one base away.

The V and J ends are trimmed by 7 bases and 0 bases, leaving 6 bases between them. The CDR3 numbers 12 residues from cysteine through phenylalanine. Of the read, only the CDR3 DNA is kept; its 36 bases are in frame from base 1. In the germline V gene (reference sequence), CDR1 corresponds to LNHDA and CDR2 to SQIVND. The library was produced with the immunoSEQ multiplex PCR assay. Following the manufacturer's protocol, the hsTCRB Kit was used to amplify rearranged TCR beta chain sequences. Sequencing of TCRB libraries was carried out on an Illumina MiSeq. The paper's processing steps were these. The kit vendor's proprietary platform handled demultiplexing, trimming and gene mapping. As stored in TCRdb, this immuneACCESS dataset retains in-frame rearrangements with V and J assigned. A fraction of the clones does not appear; measured against another copy, unresolved V genes explain less than half of the discrepancy, and the remainder lacks a known reason. The DNA gave D and trimming, while V, J and clone size come from that table. The sample includes around 31,000 clones, with 90% observed a single time. The ten largest clones add up to about 20% of the sample.

Sample: PBMCs, taken from a glioma patient whose treatment included an IDH1 peptide vaccine. The rearrangement joined TRBV19 to TRBJ1-1; the D gene is not confidently resolved. This TCR was recovered from a man in his late teens or twenties with glioma. The CDR3 amino acid sequence is: CASKQMNTEAFF. The DNA sequence is TGTGCCAGTAAACAGATGAACACTGAAGCTTTCTTT.